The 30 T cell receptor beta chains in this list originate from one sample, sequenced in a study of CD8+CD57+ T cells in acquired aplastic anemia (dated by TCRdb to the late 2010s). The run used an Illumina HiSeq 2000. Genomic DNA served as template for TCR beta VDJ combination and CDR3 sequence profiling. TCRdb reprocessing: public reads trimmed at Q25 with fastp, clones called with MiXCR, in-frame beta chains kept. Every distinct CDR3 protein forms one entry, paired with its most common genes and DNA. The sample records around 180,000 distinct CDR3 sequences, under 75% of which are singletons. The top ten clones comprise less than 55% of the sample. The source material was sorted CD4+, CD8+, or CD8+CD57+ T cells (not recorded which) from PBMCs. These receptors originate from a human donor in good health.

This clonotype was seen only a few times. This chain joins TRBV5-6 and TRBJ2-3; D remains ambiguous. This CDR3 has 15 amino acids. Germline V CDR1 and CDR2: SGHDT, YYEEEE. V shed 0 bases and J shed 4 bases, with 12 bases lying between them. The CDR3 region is CASSLVQAVSDTQYF. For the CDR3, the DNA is TGTGCCAGCAGCTTGGTGCAGGCTGTGTCAGATACGCAGTATTTT.

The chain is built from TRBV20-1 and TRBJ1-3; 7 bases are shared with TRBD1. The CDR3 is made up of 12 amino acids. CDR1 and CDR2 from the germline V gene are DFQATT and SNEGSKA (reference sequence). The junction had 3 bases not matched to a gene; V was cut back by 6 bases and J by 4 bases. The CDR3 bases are TGCAGTGCCAGGACAGGCGGAAACACCATATATTTT. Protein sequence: CSARTGGNTIYF.

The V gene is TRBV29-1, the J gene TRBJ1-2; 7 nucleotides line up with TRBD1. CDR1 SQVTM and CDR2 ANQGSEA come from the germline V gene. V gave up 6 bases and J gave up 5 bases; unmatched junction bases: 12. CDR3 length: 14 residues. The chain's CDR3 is CSVNRGQSNYGYTF. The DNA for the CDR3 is TGCAGCGTGAACCGGGGACAGAGTAATTATGGCTACACCTTC.

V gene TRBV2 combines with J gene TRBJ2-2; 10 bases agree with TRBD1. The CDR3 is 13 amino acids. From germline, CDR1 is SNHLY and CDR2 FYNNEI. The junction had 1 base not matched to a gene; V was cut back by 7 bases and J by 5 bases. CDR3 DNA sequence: TGTGCCAGCACGGGACAGGGGACCGGGGAGCTGTTTTTT. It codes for CASTGQGTGELFF.

The CDR3 is CASSLGQNEKLFF. CDR3 bases: TGTGCCAGCAGCTTGGGACAAAATGAAAAACTGTTTTTT. The chain recombines TRBV7-9 with TRBJ1-4, with a weak D call TRBD1 (6 bases). The CDR3 runs 13 residues. V lost 3 bases, J lost 5 bases, and 7 bases lay in between. Germline CDR1 reads SEHNR; CDR2 reads FQNEAQ (reference sequence). Supplemented by reference TRBV7-9 and TRBJ1-4, the full variable domain reads DTGVSQNPRHKITKRGQNVTFRCDPISEHNRLYWYRQTLGQGPEFLTYFQNEAQLEKSRLLSDRFSAERPKGSFSTLEIQRTEQGDSAMYLCASSLGQNEKLFFGSGTQLSVL.

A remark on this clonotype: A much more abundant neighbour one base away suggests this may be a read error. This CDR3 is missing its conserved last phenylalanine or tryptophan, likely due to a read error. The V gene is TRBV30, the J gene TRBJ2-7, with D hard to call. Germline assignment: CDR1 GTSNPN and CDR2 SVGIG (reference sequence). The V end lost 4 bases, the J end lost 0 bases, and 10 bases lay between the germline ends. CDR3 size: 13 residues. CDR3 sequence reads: CAWTPGTSYEQYL. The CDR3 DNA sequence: TGTGCCTGGACTCCAGGCACCTCCTACGAGCAGTACTTA.

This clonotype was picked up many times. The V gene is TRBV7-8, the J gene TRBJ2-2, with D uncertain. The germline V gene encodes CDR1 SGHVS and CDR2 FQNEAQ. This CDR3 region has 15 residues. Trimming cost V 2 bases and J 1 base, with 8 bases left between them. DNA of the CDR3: TGTGCCAGCAGCTTAACGACGGGGAACACCGGGGAGCTGTTTTTT. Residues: CASSLTTGNTGELFF.

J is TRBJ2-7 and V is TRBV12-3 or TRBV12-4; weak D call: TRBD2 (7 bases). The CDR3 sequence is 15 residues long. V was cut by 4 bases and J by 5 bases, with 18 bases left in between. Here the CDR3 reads CASSSPLRGGDEQYF. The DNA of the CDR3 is TGTGCCAGCAGTTCCCCCTTACGCGGGGGCGACGAGCAGTACTTC.

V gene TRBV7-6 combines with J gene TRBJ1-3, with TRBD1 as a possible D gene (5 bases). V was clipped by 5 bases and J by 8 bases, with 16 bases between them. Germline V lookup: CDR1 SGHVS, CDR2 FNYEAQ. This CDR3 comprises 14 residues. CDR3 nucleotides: TGTGCCAGCAGCGCGGGGACTAGCGGGGACACCATATATTTT. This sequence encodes CASSAGTSGDTIYF.

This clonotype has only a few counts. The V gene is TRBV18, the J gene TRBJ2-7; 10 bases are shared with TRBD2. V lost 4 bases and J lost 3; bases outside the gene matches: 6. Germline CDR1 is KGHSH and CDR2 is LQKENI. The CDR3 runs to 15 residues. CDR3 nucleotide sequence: TGTGCCAGCTCACGCCCCGGGACTAGCGTCTACGAGCAGTACTTC. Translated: CASSRPGTSVYEQYF. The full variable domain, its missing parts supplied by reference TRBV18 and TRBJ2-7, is NAGVMQNPRHLVRRRGQEARLRCSPMKGHSHVYWYRQLPEEGLKFMVYLQKENIIDESGMPKERFSAEFPKEGPSILRIQQVVRGDSAAYFCASSRPGTSVYEQYFGPGTRLTVT.

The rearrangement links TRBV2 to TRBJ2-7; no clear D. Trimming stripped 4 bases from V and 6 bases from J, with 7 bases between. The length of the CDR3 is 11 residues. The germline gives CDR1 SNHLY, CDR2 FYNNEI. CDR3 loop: CASSVRTEQYF. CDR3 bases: TGTGCCAGCAGTGTAAGGACCGAGCAGTACTTC.

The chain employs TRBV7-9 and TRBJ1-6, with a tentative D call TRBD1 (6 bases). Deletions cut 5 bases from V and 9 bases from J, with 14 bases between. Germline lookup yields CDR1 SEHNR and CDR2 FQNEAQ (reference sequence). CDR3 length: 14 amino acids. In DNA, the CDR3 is TGTGCCAGCAGCACCTACAGGGACGGTTCACCCCTCCACTTT. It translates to CASSTYRDGSPLHF. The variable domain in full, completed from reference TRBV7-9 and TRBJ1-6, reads DTGVSQNPRHKITKRGQNVTFRCDPISEHNRLYWYRQTLGQGPEFLTYFQNEAQLEKSRLLSDRFSAERPKGSFSTLEIQRTEQGDSAMYLCASSTYRDGSPLHFGNGTRLTVT.

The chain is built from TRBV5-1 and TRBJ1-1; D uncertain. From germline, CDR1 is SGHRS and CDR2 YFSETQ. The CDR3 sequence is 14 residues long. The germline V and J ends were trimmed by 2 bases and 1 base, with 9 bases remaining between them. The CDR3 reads CASSFHTPNTEAFF. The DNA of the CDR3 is TGCGCCAGCAGCTTCCATACTCCGAACACTGAAGCTTTCTTT. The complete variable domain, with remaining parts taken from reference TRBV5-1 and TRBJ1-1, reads KAGVTQTPRYLIKTRGQQVTLSCSPISGHRSVSWYQQTPGQGLQFLFEYFSETQRNKGNFPGRFSGRQFSNSRSEMNVSTLELGDSALYLCASSFHTPNTEAFFGQGTRLTVV.

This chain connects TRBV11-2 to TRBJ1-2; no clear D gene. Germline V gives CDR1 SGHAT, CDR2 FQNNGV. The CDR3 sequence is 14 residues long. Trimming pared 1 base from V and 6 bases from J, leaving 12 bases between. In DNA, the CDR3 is TGTGCCAGCAGCTTAGGACGGGGTAGCAATGGCTACACCTTC. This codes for CASSLGRGSNGYTF. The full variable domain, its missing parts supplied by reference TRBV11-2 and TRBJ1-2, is EAGVAQSPRYKIIEKRQSVAFWCNPISGHATLYWYQQILGQGPKLLIQFQNNGVVDDSQLPKDRFSAERLKGVDSTLKIQPAKLEDSAVYLCASSLGRGSNGYTFGSGTRLTVV.

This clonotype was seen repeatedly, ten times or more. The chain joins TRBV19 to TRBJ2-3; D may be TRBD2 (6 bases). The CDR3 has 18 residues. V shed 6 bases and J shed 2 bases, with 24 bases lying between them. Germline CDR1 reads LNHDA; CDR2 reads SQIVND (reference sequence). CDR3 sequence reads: CASSFPPGPGLYTDTQYF. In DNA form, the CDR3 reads TGTGCCAGTAGCTTCCCTCCCGGCCCGGGACTTTACACAGATACGCAGTATTTT.

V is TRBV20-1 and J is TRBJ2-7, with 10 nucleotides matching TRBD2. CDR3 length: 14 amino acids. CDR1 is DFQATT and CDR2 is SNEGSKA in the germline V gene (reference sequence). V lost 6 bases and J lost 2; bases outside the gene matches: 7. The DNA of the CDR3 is TGCAGTGCGGGTATCAGCGGGAGGGCCTACGAGCAGTACTTC. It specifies CSAGISGRAYEQYF.

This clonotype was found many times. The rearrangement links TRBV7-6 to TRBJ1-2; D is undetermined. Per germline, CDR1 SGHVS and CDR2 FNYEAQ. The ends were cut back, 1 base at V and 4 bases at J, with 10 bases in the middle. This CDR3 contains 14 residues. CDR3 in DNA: TGTGCCAGCAGCTTAGAGGCAGGACCCTATGGCTACACCTTC. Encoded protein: CASSLEAGPYGYTF.

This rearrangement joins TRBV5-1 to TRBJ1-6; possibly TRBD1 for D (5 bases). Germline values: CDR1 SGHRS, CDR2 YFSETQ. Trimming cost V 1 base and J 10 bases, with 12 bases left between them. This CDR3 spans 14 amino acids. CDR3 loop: CASSLSQGYSPLHF. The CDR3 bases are TGCGCCAGCAGCTTGTCCCAGGGATACTCACCCCTCCACTTT.

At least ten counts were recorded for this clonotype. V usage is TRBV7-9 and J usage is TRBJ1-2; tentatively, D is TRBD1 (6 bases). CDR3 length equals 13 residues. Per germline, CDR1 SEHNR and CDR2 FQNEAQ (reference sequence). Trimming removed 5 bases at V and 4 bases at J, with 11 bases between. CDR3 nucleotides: TGTGCCAGCAGCACAGGGTCGTTCTATGGCTACACCTTC. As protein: CASSTGSFYGYTF.

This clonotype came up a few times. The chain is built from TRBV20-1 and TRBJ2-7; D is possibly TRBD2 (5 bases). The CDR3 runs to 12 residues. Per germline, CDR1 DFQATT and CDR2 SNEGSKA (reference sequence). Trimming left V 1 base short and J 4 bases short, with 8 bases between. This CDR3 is CSARGREYEQYF. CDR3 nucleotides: TGCAGTGCTAGAGGAAGGGAGTACGAGCAGTACTTC.

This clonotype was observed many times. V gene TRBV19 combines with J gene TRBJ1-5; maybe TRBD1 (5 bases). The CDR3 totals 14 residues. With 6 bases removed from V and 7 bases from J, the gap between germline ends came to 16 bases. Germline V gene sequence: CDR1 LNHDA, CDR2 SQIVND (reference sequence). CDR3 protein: CASSSGLVGQPQHF. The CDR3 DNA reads TGTGCCAGTAGCTCGGGACTGGTGGGGCAGCCCCAGCATTTT.

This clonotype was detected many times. In DNA, the CDR3 is TGCGCCAGCAGCGTGACAGGGGGAATGAACACTGAAGCTTTCTTT. It is translated as CASSVTGGMNTEAFF. The V gene is TRBV5-1, the J gene TRBJ1-1; 9 bases line up with TRBD1. The CDR3 is made up of 15 amino acids. Trimming at V came to 4 bases and at J to 0 bases, leaving 4 bases not matched to a gene. Germline CDR1 SGHRS, CDR2 YFSETQ.

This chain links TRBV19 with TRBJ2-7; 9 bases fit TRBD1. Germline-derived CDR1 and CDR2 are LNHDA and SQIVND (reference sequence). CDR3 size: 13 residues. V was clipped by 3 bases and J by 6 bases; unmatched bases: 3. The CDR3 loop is CASSMDRGTEQYF. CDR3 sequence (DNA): TGTGCCAGTAGTATGGACAGGGGTACCGAGCAGTACTTC.

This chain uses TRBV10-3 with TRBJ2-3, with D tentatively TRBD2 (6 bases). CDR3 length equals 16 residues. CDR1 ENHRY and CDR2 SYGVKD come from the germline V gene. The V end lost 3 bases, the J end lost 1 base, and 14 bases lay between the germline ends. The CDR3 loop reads CAISDRRGMRTDTQYF. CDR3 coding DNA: TGTGCCATCAGTGACCGGCGCGGGATGCGCACAGATACGCAGTATTTT.

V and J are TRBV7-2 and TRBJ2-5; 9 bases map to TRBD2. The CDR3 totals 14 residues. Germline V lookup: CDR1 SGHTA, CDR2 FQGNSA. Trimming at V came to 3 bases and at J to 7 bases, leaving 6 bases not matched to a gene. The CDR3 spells CASSFSGGPRTQYF. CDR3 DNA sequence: TGTGCCAGCAGCTTTAGCGGGGGCCCGAGGACCCAGTACTTC.

The CDR3 reads CSVEGTSTDTQYF. In DNA form, the CDR3 reads TGCAGCGTTGAAGGGACTAGCACAGATACGCAGTATTTT. This sequence joins TRBV29-1 and TRBJ2-3; possibly TRBD2 for D (5 bases). CDR1 and CDR2 (germline): SQVTM, ANQGSEA. CDR3 size: 13 residues. V dropped 1 base and J dropped 0 bases, with 5 bases sitting between them.

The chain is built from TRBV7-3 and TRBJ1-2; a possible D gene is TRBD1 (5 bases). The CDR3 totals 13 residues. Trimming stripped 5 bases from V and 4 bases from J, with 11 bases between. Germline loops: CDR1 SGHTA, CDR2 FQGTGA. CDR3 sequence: CASSPRTSYGYTF. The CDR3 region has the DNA TGTGCCAGCAGCCCGCGGACAAGCTATGGCTACACCTTC.

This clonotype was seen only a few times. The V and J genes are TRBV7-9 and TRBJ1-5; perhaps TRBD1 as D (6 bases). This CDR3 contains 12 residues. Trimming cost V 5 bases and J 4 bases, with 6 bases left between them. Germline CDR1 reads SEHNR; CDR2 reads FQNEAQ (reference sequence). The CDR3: CASSQGNQPQHF. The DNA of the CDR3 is TGTGCCAGCAGCCAGGGGAATCAGCCCCAGCATTTT.

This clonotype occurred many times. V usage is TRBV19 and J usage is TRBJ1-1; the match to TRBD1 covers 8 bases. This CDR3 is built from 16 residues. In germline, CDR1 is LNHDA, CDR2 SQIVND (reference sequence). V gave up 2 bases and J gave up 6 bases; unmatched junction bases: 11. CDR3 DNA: TGTGCCAGTAGTATAAGGACAGGGTCGGAGGTCGCTGAAGCTTTCTTT. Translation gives CASSIRTGSEVAEAFF.

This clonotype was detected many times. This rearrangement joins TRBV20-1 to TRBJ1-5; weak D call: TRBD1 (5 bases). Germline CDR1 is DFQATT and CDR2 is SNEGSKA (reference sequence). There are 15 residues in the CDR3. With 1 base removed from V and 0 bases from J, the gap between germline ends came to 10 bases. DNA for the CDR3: TGCAGTGCTAGAGTCCGGGACTATAGCAATCAGCCCCAGCATTTT. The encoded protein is CSARVRDYSNQPQHF.